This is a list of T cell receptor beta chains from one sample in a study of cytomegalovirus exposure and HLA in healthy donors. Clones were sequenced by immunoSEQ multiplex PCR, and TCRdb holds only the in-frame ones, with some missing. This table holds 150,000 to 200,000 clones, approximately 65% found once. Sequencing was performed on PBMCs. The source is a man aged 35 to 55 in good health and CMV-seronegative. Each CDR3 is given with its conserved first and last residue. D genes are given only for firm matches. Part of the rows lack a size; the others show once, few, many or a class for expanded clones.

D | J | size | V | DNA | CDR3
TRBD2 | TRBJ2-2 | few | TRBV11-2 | TGTGCCAGCAGCTTAAGTGCTAGCGGAAACACCGGGGAGCTGTTTTTT | CASSLSASGNTGELFF
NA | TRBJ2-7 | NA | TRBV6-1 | TGTGCCAGCAGTGAGGCTGTCGGGCAGGGGACCTACGAGCAGTACTTC | CASSEAVGQGTYEQYF
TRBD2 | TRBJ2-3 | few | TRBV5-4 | TGTGCCAGCAGCCCGACTAGCGGGATGTACGATACGCAGTATTTT | CASSPTSGMYDTQYF
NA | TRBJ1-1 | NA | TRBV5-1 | TGCGCCAGCAGGACGGGGGGCGACACTGAAGCTTTCTTT | CASRTGGDTEAFF
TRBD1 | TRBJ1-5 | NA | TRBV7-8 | TGTGCCAGCAGCTTAAGGACAGGGAGTTCTTATCAGCCCCAGCATTTT | CASSLRTGSSYQPQHF
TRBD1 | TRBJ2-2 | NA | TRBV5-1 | TGCGCCAACAGCCCCGGGACAGGGGGAACCGGGGAGCTGTTTTTT | CANSPGTGGTGELFF
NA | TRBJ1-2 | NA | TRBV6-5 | TGTGCCAGCAGTTTTCAAGGGGATCAGGGCTACACCTTC | CASSFQGDQGYTF
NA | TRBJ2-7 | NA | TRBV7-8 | TGTGCCAGCAGCTTAGTAGCGGACAACTCCTACGAGCAGTACTTC | CASSLVADNSYEQYF
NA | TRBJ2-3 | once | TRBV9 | TGTGCCAGCAGCCCCGGAGATACGCAGTATTTT | CASSPGDTQYF
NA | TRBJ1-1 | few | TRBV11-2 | TGTGCCAGCAGCTTAGCGTTTAGGCCGAGGGTGAACACTGAAGCTTTCTTT | CASSLAFRPRVNTEAFF
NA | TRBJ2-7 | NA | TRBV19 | TGTGCCAGTAGTAGGCAGGGGGGAATCAACGAGCAGTACTTC | CASSRQGGINEQYF
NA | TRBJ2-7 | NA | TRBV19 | TGTGCCAGTAGTATACGGTCCCCCTCTAGCGAGCAGTACTTC | CASSIRSPSSEQYF
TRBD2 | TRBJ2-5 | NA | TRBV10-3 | TGTGCCATCAGTGAGGCGGGACTAGCGGGCGGGTGGATGGGAGAAGAGACCCAGTACTTC | CAISEAGLAGGWMGEETQYF
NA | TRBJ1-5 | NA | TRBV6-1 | TGTGCCAGCAGCGGGACAAAGCCTGGGCAGCCCCAGCATTTT | CASSGTKPGQPQHF
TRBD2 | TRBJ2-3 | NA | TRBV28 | TGTGCCAGCAGTTTGGTCGGGTCCCCTGGACTAGCGGGGGAAGATACGCAGTATTTT | CASSLVGSPGLAGEDTQYF
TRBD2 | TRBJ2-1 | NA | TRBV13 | TGTGCCAGCAGCTTAGCGGGACTAGCGGGACCCAATGAGCAGTTCTTC | CASSLAGLAGPNEQFF
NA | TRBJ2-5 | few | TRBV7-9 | TGTGCCAGCAGCTTAGTCGCTAGCGCCTTGAGTGAGACCCAGTACTTC | CASSLVASALSETQYF
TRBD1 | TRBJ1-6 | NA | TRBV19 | TGTGCCAGTAGCCAGGACAGGGAGATACCCAATTCACCCCTCCACTTT | CASSQDREIPNSPLHF
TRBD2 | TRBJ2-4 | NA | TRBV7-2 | TGTGCCAGCAGCTTGGCCAGCGGGAGGGCCGGCGGCATTCAGTACTTC | CASSLASGRAGGIQYF
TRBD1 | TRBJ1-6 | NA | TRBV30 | TGTGCCCAGGAACAGGGGACCTATAATTCACCCCTCCACTTT | CAQEQGTYNSPLHF
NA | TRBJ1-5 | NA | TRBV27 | TGTGCCAGCAGTTTAGCCAGGGGTCAGCCCCAGCATTTT | CASSLARGQPQHF
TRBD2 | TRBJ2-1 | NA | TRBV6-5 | TGTGCCAGCATCTCGATCGGGAGGGGTTACAATGAGCAGTTCTTC | CASISIGRGYNEQFF
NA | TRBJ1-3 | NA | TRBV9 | TGTGCCAGCATCTTCCGAGGCCGCGACTCTGGAAACACCATATATTTT | CASIFRGRDSGNTIYF
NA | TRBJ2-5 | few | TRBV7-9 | TGTGCCAGCAGCCCGGAGGGGGAGACCCAGTACTTC | CASSPEGETQYF
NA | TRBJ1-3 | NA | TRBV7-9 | TGTGCCAGCAGCCAAACCTGGGGCAGGACCTCTGGAAACACCATATATTTT | CASSQTWGRTSGNTIYF
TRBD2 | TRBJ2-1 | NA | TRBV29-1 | TGCAGCGTTGCCGGGAGGGCCGGGAATGAGCAGTTCTTC | CSVAGRAGNEQFF
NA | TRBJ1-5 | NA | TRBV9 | TGTGCCAGCAGCGCTAGAACTTCAAGAAGCAATCAGCCCCAGCATTTT | CASSARTSRSNQPQHF
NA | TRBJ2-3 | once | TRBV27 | TGTGCCAGCAGTTTCTGGGAGACCACAGATACGCAGTATTTT | CASSFWETTDTQYF
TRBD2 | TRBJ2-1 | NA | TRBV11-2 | TGTGCCAGCAGCTTAGTGGCTAGCGGGAGTGTTTCAGGGCAGTTCTTC | CASSLVASGSVSGQFF
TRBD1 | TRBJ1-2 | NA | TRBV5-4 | TGTGCCAGCAGCTCGGGGGGGGGACAGGGGATCTATGGCTACACCTTC | CASSSGGGQGIYGYTF
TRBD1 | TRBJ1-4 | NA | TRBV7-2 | TGTGCCAGCAGCTTAGGGACAGGGGTAAATGAAAAACTGTTTTTT | CASSLGTGVNEKLFF
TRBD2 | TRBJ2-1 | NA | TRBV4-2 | TGTGCCAGCAGCCCTGGACTAGCGGGAGGAAATGAGCAGTTCTTC | CASSPGLAGGNEQFF
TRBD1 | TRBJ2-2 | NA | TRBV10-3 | TGTGCCAGCCGGCCGGGACAGCTGAACACCGGGGAGCTGTTTTTT | CASRPGQLNTGELFF
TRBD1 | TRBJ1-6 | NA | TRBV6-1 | TGTGCCAGCGGGGGACAGGGAGCCTATAATTCACCCCTCCACTTT | CASGGQGAYNSPLHF
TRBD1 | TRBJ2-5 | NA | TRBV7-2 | TGTGCCAGCAGCTCTGACAGGGGCCCAGAGACCCAGTACTTC | CASSSDRGPETQYF
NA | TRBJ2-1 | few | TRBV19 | TGTGCCAGTAGTATAGAGGGGCTCTCAATAGATGAGCAGTTCTTC | CASSIEGLSIDEQFF
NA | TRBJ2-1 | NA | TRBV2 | TGTGCCAGCAAGCGGCGGGACGGGTCGGGTGAGCAGTTCTTC | CASKRRDGSGEQFF